A selection of T cell receptor beta chains follows, all from one sample in a study of human T cells and chemical hapten exposure. Via MiXCR, TCRdb re-called the RACE reads, giving one row per CDR3 protein. This table holds about 140,000 distinct CDR3 sequences, 12% found once. Sequencing used whole blood, obtained in connection with sensitization to the hapten diphenylcyclopropenone (DPC). These receptors were taken from a woman in her forties or fifties with alopecia areata. Some clones in this sample may be carry-over from other donors' samples. Each CDR3 is given with its conserved first and last residue. A D gene is named only where the DNA matches it firmly. For some rows the clone size is stated as once, few or many, or as a class when expanded; others skip it.

J	D	size	V	DNA	CDR3
TRBJ1-2	NA	many	TRBV27	TGTGCCAGCAGTTTAGGCCAAGCCTATGGCTACACCTTC	CASSLGQAYGYTF
TRBJ1-5	NA	many	TRBV15	TGTGCCACCAGCAGAGACCCTTTTACGCAGGGCGGTATTAGTGGCAATCAGCCCCAGCATTTT	CATSRDPFTQGGISGNQPQHF
TRBJ2-7	NA	few	TRBV18	TGTGCCAGCTCACCGGGGGCAGGGGGGATGTACGAGCAGTACTTC	CASSPGAGGMYEQYF
TRBJ2-7	TRBD2	few	TRBV6-6	TGTGCCAGCAGTTACTCAGGAGGGACTAGCGTCGTCTACGAGCAGTACTTC	CASSYSGGTSVVYEQYF
TRBJ1-2	NA	many	TRBV10-3	TGTGCCATCAGTGCTTTGGGGGAGAATGGCTACACCTTC	CAISALGENGYTF
TRBJ2-7	TRBD2	NA	TRBV7-2	TGTGCCAGCACGTTGAGGGCGGGAGGGAGCTCCTACGAGCAGTACTTC	CASTLRAGGSSYEQYF
TRBJ2-7	NA	NA	TRBV18	TGTGCCAGCTCACCACCTTCACAGAACTACGAGCAGTACTTC	CASSPPSQNYEQYF
TRBJ2-2	TRBD2	few	TRBV6-2/TRBV6-3	TGTGCCAGCAGACCTGGACTAGCGGGAGTCGGGGAGCTGTTTTTT	CASRPGLAGVGELFF
TRBJ2-7	NA	many	TRBV7-8	TGTGCCAGCAGCCTCAACCGGGGAAACGAGCAGTACTTC	CASSLNRGNEQYF
TRBJ2-1	NA	NA	TRBV7-3	TGTGCCAGCAGCTCAACAGGGCGGGGTTGGAGTGAGCAGTTCTTC	CASSSTGRGWSEQFF
TRBJ2-5	TRBD2	NA	TRBV11-2	TGTGCCAGCAGCTACGGGACTATGGAGACCCAGTACTTC	CASSYGTMETQYF
TRBJ1-6	TRBD1	NA	TRBV7-2	TGTGCCAGCAGTTCTTGGGACAGCGGTTCACCCCTCCACTTT	CASSSWDSGSPLHF
TRBJ1-3	NA	few	TRBV6-6	TGTGCCAGCAGTTATGGAAGCTCTGGAAACACCATATATTTT	CASSYGSSGNTIYF
TRBJ2-7	NA	few	TRBV10-3	TGTGCCATCAGTGTCTCCGGGGGGCCCCCCTCCTACGAGCAGTACTTC	CAISVSGGPPSYEQYF
TRBJ2-3	TRBD2	NA	TRBV7-9	TGTGCCAGCAGACAGACCAGCGGGGGATCAGATACGCAGTATTTT	CASRQTSGGSDTQYF
TRBJ2-4	NA	NA	TRBV20-1	TGCAGTGCTAGAGTACTAGGCCCGAATCTAGCCAAAAACATTCAGTACTTC	CSARVLGPNLAKNIQYF
TRBJ2-1	TRBD2	NA	TRBV9	TGTGCCAGCAGCGTTACTAGCGGGACGGGCAATGAGCAGTTCTTC	CASSVTSGTGNEQFF
TRBJ1-1	NA	NA	TRBV7-2	TGTGCCAGCAGCTTAGGTGGGGGCAGGGACACTGAAGTTTTCTTT	CASSLGGGRDTEVFF
TRBJ2-1	TRBD2	NA	TRBV6-6	TGTGCCAGCACCCCGACTAGCGGGAGACTTCATGAGCAGTTCTTC	CASTPTSGRLHEQFF
TRBJ1-3	TRBD1	few	TRBV3-1	TGTGCCAGCAGCCAAGGGGACAGGGTCTCTGAAAACACCATATATTTT	CASSQGDRVSENTIYF
TRBJ1-5	NA	many	TRBV7-2	TGTGCCAGCAGCCCAGACCCTGAGGGTCAGCCCCAGCATTTT	CASSPDPEGQPQHF
TRBJ2-5	NA	many	TRBV20-1	TGCAGTGCCCAGGGCCAAGAGACCCAGTACTTC	CSAQGQETQYF
TRBJ2-7	TRBD2	NA	TRBV20-1	TGCAGTGCTGACCTGAAGACGGGAGGGATCTCCTACGAGCAGTACTTC	CSADLKTGGISYEQYF
TRBJ2-7	TRBD1	many	TRBV5-1	TGCGCCAGCAGCCCCGGGACAGGGGGAAGCGAGCAGTACTTC	CASSPGTGGSEQYF
TRBJ2-4	NA	many	TRBV29-1	TGCAGCGTTGAAGTCGGGCTGGGCAAAAACATTCAGTACTTC	CSVEVGLGKNIQYF
TRBJ2-7	TRBD2	few	TRBV10-3	TGTGCCATCAGAGAGACTAGCGGCCACGAGCAGTACTTC	CAIRETSGHEQYF
TRBJ2-1	NA	NA	TRBV20-1	TGCAGTGCTAGTCCGAGTTTAGGGGGCACGGGAGGGCAGTTCTTC	CSASPSLGGTGGQFF